The T cell receptor (beta chain) described here comes from a study of T cells in Graves' hyperthyroidism and ophthalmopathy. There are many counts of this clonotype. Per the germline V gene, CDR1 is DFQATT and CDR2 is SNEGSKA (reference sequence). Trimming took off 3 bases at V and 2 bases at J, with 7 bases between the two ends. The CDR3 has 12 residues. Each diagnosis drew on symptoms, thyroxine, TRAb, thyroid ultrasound and orbital computed tomography findings. Amplified TCR beta CDR3 regions came from RNA transcripts. First-round RT-PCR of the TCR CDR3 relied on the HTBI primer set. TCRdb ran MiXCR on the multiplex PCR reads and lists one entry per CDR3 protein. The sample consists of 450,000 to 550,000 distinct CDR3 sequences, around 22% of them appearing once.

This chain connects TRBV20-1 to TRBJ2-5; possibly TRBD1 for D (5 bases). The TCR was taken from a woman in her 30s with Graves' ophthalmopathy. The sequenced sample consisted of blood. The CDR3 reads CSASYRQETQYF. The DNA of the CDR3 is TGCAGTGCTAGTTACAGGCAAGAGACCCAGTACTTC.